The 8 T cell receptor beta chains below all came from one sample that was sequenced in a study of T cell changes during pregnancy in multiple sclerosis. Assay used: immunoSEQ multiplex PCR; TCRdb lists only in-frame clones, some missing. This sample has roughly 64,000 clones, with roughly 96% found just once. Sequences were derived from CD8+ T cells from peripheral blood mononuclear cells, sampled after pregnancy. The source of these receptors is a female donor with multiple sclerosis, enrolled in a pregnancy study.

This chain uses TRBV21-1 with TRBJ1-1; TRBD1 is the table's D call and was not checked against the DNA. TRBV21-1 is given as a pseudogene. The CDR3 contains 15 residues. The CDR3 loop is CASSKGGQGPTEAFF. CDR3 nucleotide sequence: TGTGCCAGCAGCAAGGGGGGACAGGGGCCTACTGAAGCTTTCTTT.

The genes are TRBV29-1 and TRBJ2-1, with D tentatively TRBD2 (5 bases). Germline CDR1 and CDR2: SQVTM and ANQGSEA. This CDR3 has 14 amino acids. The ends were cut back, 5 bases at V and 1 base at J, with 12 bases in the middle. CDR3 DNA: TGCAGCGTTCTGCTGGGAGTTTCCTACAATGAGCAGTTCTTC. It is translated as CSVLLGVSYNEQFF.

CDR3 sequence: CASSQGTPYEQYF. CDR3 coding DNA: TGCGCCAGCAGTCAAGGGACACCCTACGAGCAGTACTTC. The chain uses TRBV23-1 and TRBJ2-7; D perhaps matches TRBD1 (6 bases). TRBV23-1 is classed as an ORF, of uncertain function. V lost 2 bases and J lost 2, with 7 bases in between. This CDR3 region has 13 residues.

The genes are TRBV27 and TRBJ2-1, with D possibly matching TRBD2 (6 bases). Germline V gives CDR1 MNHEY, CDR2 SMNVEV (reference sequence). This CDR3 contains 13 residues. The V end lost 0 bases, the J end lost 7 bases, and 7 bases lay between the germline ends. The CDR3 coding sequence is TGTGCCAGCAGTTTATCGGAGGGGAATGAGCAGTTCTTC. Protein sequence: CASSLSEGNEQFF.

The chain has TRBV6-8 and TRBJ2-7; 7 nucleotides agree with TRBD2. This CDR3 spans 16 amino acids. Germline trimming cut 6 bases from V and 2 bases from J; bases unmatched to any gene: 13. The germline V gene encodes CDR1 MNHGY and CDR2 SAAAGT. The CDR3 spells CASRYFPRGRTYEQYF. In nucleotides, the CDR3 is TGTGCCAGCAGGTATTTTCCTCGCGGGAGAACCTACGAGCAGTACTTC.

V usage is TRBV15 and J usage is TRBJ2-1, with D maybe TRBD2 (5 bases). Trimming removed 8 bases from V and 10 bases from J, with 18 bases in between. CDR3 length: 13 residues. Germline values: CDR1 LNHNV, CDR2 YYDKDF (reference sequence). For the CDR3, the DNA is TGTGCCACCCGCTTCCCCATTGGCGGGGAGCAGTTCTTC. Translating gives CATRFPIGGEQFF.

The rearrangement uses TRBV6-6 and TRBJ2-7; D not certain. The CDR3 length is 12 residues. Trimming stripped 0 bases from V and 4 bases from J, with 4 bases between. The germline CDR1 and CDR2 sequences are MNHNY and SVGAGI (reference sequence). CDR3 protein: CASSYSEYEQYF. In DNA form, the CDR3 reads TGTGCCAGCAGTTACTCGGAGTACGAGCAGTACTTC.

The rearrangement links TRBV7-8 to TRBJ1-1; D unresolved. This CDR3 spans 13 amino acids. Germline CDR1 and CDR2: SGHVS and FQNEAQ. The ends were cut back, 5 bases at V and 6 bases at J, with 13 bases in the middle. CDR3 bases: TGTGCCAGCAGCCCGGGGTCGGCGCCTGAAGCTTTCTTT. It is translated as CASSPGSAPEAFF.